The 2 T cell receptor beta chains presented below share a single source sample, sequenced in a study of cytomegalovirus exposure and HLA in healthy donors. PCR employed 60 Vbeta and 13 Jbeta primers. Sequencing used immunoSEQ multiplex PCR; TCRdb keeps in-frame clones, though not all of them. The table includes roughly 220,000 clones, 75% to 85% detected once. The sequenced material came from PBMCs. The receptor set was obtained from a woman between 40 and 50 years old in good health and CMV-seronegative.

This clone showed up just once. The V and J genes are TRBV6-5 and TRBJ2-3; D unclear. Germline V lookup: CDR1 MNHEY, CDR2 SVGAGI. V was clipped by 2 bases and J by 0 bases, with 12 bases between them. The CDR3 runs 16 residues. The CDR3 DNA is TGTGCCAGCAGTTACCGAGTTGGCGGTAGCACAGATACGCAGTATTTT. This translates into CASSYRVGGSTDTQYF.

The V gene is TRBV5-1, the J gene TRBJ2-7; TRBD2 might be the D (6 bases). V was trimmed by 0 bases and J by 5 bases, leaving 12 bases between them. The CDR3 length is 14 residues. CDR1 and CDR2 from the germline V gene are SGHRS and YFSETQ. CDR3 amino acids: CASSLGGLTNEQYF. The CDR3 coding sequence is TGCGCCAGCAGCTTGGGGGGACTGACTAACGAGCAGTACTTC. The full variable domain, completed using reference TRBV5-1 and TRBJ2-7, is KAGVTQTPRYLIKTRGQQVTLSCSPISGHRSVSWYQQTPGQGLQFLFEYFSETQRNKGNFPGRFSGRQFSNSRSEMNVSTLELGDSALYLCASSLGGLTNEQYFGPGTRLTVT.